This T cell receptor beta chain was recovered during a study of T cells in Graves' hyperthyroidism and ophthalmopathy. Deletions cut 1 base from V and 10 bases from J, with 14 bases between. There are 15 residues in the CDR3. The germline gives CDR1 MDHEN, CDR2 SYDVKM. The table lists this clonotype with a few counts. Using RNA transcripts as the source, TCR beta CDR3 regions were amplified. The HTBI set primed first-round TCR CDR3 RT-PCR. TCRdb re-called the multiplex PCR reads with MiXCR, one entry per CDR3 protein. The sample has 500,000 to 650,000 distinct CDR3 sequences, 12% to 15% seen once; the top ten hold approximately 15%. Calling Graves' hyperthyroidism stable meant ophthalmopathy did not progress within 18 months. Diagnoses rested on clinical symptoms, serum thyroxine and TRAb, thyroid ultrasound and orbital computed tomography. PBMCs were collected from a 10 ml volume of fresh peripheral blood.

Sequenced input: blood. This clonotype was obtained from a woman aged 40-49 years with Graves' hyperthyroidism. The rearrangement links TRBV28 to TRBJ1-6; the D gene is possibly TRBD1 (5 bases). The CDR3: CASSLSAGILSPLHF. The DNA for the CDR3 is TGTGCCAGCAGTTTATCCGCAGGGATTCTCTCACCCCTCCACTTT.